These T cell receptor beta chains were read from a single sample in a study of blood T cell repertoires in COVID-19. Profiling relied on immunoSEQ multiplex PCR, and the TCRdb table lists in-frame clones only, not all of them. This repertoire shows more than 200,000 clones, about 89% found once; its top ten account for about 1.9%. The sample taken for sequencing was PBMCs or T cells enriched from blood (not recorded which). The receptors stem from a young woman who had recovered from COVID-19. Both conserved end residues are part of each CDR3. Each record gives: J gene, D gene, clone size, V gene, CDR3 length, CDR3 protein, CDR3 DNA. The D gene is left open where the match is weak. A row's size may be missing; if present it is once, few, many or a size class.

>TRBJ2-1|TRBD2|-|TRBV7-6|17
CASSLNPGTRGYNEQFF
TGTGCCAGCAGCCTAAACCCCGGGACTAGGGGCTACAATGAGCAGTTCTTC
>TRBJ1-1|TRBD1|-|TRBV7-2|16
CASSARQGGRSVEAFF
TGTGCCAGCAGCGCCCGACAGGGGGGACGATCGGTAGAAGCTTTCTTT
>TRBJ2-1|TRBD2|once|TRBV5-4|17
CASSAHGAGVIYNEQFF
TGTGCCAGCAGCGCACATGGGGCGGGAGTGATTTACAATGAGCAGTTCTTC
>TRBJ1-2|-|once|TRBV11-2|12
CASSGTWNDYTF
TGTGCCAGCAGCGGGACATGGAATGACTACACCTTC
>TRBJ1-1|-|-|TRBV19|13
CASSVGVNTEAFF
TGTGCCAGTTCTGTGGGAGTGAACACTGAAGCTTTCTTT
>TRBJ2-1|-|-|TRBV28|14
CASSFQARGNEQFF
TGTGCCAGCAGTTTCCAAGCGCGGGGCAATGAGCAGTTCTTC
>TRBJ2-7|-|few|TRBV3-1/TRBV3-2|14
CASSARGLSYEQYF
TGTGCCAGCAGCGCCCGAGGTCTGTCCTACGAGCAGTACTTC
>TRBJ1-5|-|-|TRBV10-3|16
CAISESGGYSNQPQHF
TGTGCCATCAGTGAGTCGGGGGGGTATAGCAATCAGCCCCAGCATTTT
>TRBJ1-5|-|-|TRBV7-9|15
CASSRDSYSNQPQHF
TGTGCCAGCAGCCGAGACAGCTATAGCAATCAGCCCCAGCATTTT
>TRBJ1-1|-|-|TRBV5-4|16
CASSSGGRGKGTEAFF
TGTGCCAGCAGCTCTGGGGGACGGGGGAAGGGCACTGAAGCTTTCTTT
>TRBJ2-5|-|-|TRBV7-6|14
CASSLGGVGETQYF
TGTGCCAGCAGCTTAGGGGGAGTAGGGGAGACCCAGTACTTC
>TRBJ1-1|-|-|TRBV4-3|14
CASSSSSANTEAFF
TGCGCCAGCAGCTCGTCTAGTGCGAACACTGAAGCTTTCTTT
>TRBJ1-4|-|-|TRBV28|15
CASSRAGGVEEKLFF
TGTGCCAGCAGCCGAGCGGGGGGCGTTGAGGAAAAACTGTTTTTT
>TRBJ1-2|TRBD1|-|TRBV15|13
CATSRDRENGYTF
TGTGCCACCAGCAGGGACAGGGAGAATGGCTACACCTTC